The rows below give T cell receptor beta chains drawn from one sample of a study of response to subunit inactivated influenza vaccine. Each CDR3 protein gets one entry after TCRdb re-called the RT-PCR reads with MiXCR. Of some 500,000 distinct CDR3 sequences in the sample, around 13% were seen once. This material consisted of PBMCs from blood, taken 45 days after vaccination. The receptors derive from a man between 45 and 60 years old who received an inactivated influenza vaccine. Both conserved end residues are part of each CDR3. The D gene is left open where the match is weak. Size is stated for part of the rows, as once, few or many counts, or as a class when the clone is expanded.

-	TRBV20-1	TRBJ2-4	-	CSARGREAKNIQYF	TGCAGTGCTAGGGGTCGGGAAGCCAAAAACATTCAGTACTTC
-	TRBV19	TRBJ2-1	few	CASSIERRGEQFF	TGTGCCAGTAGTATCGAGCGACGAGGGGAGCAGTTCTTC
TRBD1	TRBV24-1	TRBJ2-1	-	CATSDPKVGTGGDNEQFF	TGTGCCACCAGTGATCCCAAGGTCGGGACAGGGGGTGACAATGAGCAGTTCTTC
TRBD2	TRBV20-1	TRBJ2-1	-	CSTGLAGGRTEQFF	TGCAGTACAGGACTAGCGGGAGGTAGAACTGAGCAGTTCTTC
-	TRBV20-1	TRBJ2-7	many	CSARPGTYEQYF	TGCAGTGCTAGGCCAGGGACCTACGAGCAGTACTTC
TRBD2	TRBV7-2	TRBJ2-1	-	CASSSGVRGAYNEQFF	TGTGCCAGCAGCTCGGGGGTGCGGGGGGCCTACAATGAGCAGTTCTTC
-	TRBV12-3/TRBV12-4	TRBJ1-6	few	CASRTAAGSNSPLHF	TGTGCCAGCAGAACCGCGGCGGGGTCTAATTCACCCCTCCACTTT
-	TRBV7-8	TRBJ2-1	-	CASGSPGNEQFF	TGTGCCAGCGGAAGTCCAGGCAATGAGCAGTTCTTC
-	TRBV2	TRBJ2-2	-	CASSEQPPNTGELFF	TGTGCCAGCAGTGAACAGCCTCCGAACACCGGGGAGCTGTTTTTT
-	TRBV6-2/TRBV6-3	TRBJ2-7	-	CASSYPGRSDEQYF	TGTGCCAGCAGTTACCCGGGACGATCCGACGAGCAGTACTTC
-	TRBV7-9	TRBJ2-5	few	CASSQGQLQQETQYF	TGTGCCAGCAGCCAGGGGCAGCTACAACAAGAGACCCAGTACTTC
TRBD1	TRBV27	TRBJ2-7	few	CASSLSGTGGYEQYF	TGTGCCAGCAGTTTATCCGGGACAGGTGGCTACGAGCAGTACTTC
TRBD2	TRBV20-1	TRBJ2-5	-	CSAIPVTSAGETQYF	TGCAGTGCTATCCCCGTGACTAGCGCCGGGGAGACCCAGTACTTC
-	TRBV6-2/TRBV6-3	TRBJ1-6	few	CASSYTTATRSPLHF	TGTGCCAGCAGTTACACGACTGCGACGCGGTCACCCCTCCACTTT
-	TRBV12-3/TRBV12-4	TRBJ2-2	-	CASSSWEANGELFF	TGTGCCAGCAGTTCCTGGGAAGCAAACGGGGAGCTGTTTTTT
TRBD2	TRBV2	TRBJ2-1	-	CASSERLAGNRIF	TGTGCCAGCAGTGAGAGGCTAGCGGGGAACAGGATCTTC
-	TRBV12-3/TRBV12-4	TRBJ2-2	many	CASRYQAFTGELFF	TGTGCCAGCAGATATCAGGCTTTCACCGGGGAGCTGTTTTTT
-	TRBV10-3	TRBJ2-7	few	CAISESDIHEQYF	TGTGCCATCAGTGAGTCGGACATCCACGAGCAGTACTTC
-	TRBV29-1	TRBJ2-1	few	CSVELARGNEQFF	TGCAGCGTTGAATTGGCTAGGGGCAATGAGCAGTTCTTC
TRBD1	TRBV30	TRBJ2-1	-	CASEGQGNVGQFF	TGTGCCTCTGAGGGACAGGGGAACGTAGGGCAGTTCTTC
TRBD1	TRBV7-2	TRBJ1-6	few	CASSPGGSGSPLHF	TGTGCCAGCAGCCCAGGGGGCTCTGGTTCACCCCTCCACTTT
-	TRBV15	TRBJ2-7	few	CATSPRPFYEQYF	TGTGCCACCAGCCCCCGACCGTTCTACGAGCAGTACTTC
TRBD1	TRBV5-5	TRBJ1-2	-	CASTLEGQANYGYTF	TGTGCCAGCACCCTCGAGGGACAGGCTAACTATGGCTACACCTTC
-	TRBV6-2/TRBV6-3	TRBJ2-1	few	CASSYRHTLGEGFF	TGTGCCAGCAGTTACAGGCACACGCTGGGAGAAGGGTTCTTC
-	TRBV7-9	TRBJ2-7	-	CAVESSYEQYF	TGTGCAGTAGAGAGCTCCTACGAGCAGTACTTC
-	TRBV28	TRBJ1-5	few	CASSLARAQHF	TGTGCCAGCAGTTTGGCTCGGGCCCAGCATTTT
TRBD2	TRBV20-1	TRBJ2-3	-	CSALWVAGVPTDTQYF	TGCAGTGCTCTATGGGTAGCGGGGGTACCCACAGATACGCAGTATTTT
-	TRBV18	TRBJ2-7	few	CASSQSTVSYEQYF	TGTGCCAGCTCGCAGTCTACGGTGTCCTACGAGCAGTACTTC
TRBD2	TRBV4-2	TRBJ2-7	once	CASSQPSGTSGGEQYF	TGTGCCAGCAGCCAACCCTCCGGGACTAGCGGCGGTGAGCAGTACTTC
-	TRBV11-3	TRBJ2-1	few	CASSPRGKTYNEQFF	TGTGCCAGCAGCCCTCGGGGGAAAACCTACAATGAGCAGTTCTTC
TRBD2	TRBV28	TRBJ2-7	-	CASSRGGSTYEQYF	TGTGCCAGCAGTCGGGGAGGGTCCACCTACGAGCAGTACTTC
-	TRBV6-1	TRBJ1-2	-	CASSPRQTSSYGYTF	TGTGCCAGCAGCCCCAGGCAGACGAGCTCTTATGGCTACACCTTC
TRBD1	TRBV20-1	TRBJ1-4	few	CSAPGTGGEKLFF	TGCAGTGCTCCCGGGACAGGGGGTGAAAAACTGTTTTTT
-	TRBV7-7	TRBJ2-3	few	CASSLGTGRGSDTQYF	TGTGCCAGCAGCTTGGGCACAGGGAGAGGATCAGATACGCAGTATTTT
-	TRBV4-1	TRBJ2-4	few	CASSHGKQAGPTQNIQYF	TGCGCCAGCAGCCACGGAAAGCAGGCAGGACCTACCCAAAACATTCAGTACTTC
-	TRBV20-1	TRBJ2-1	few	CSATDDEQFF	TGCAGTGCAACGGACGATGAGCAGTTCTTC
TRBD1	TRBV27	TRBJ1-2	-	CASSTRDRGSGYTF	TGTGCCAGCAGTACTAGAGACAGGGGAAGCGGCTACACCTTC
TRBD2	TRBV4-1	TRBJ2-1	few	CASSQDGAGGAYNEQFF	TGCGCCAGCAGCCAAGATGGAGCCGGGGGGGCATACAATGAGCAGTTCTTC
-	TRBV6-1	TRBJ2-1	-	CASSRTGMGVGSEQFF	TGTGCCAGCAGTCGGACGGGGATGGGAGTGGGCAGTGAGCAGTTCTTC
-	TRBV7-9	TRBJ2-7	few	CASSLGGGQLPSYEQYF	TGTGCCAGCAGCTTAGGGGGAGGACAATTACCGTCCTACGAGCAGTACTTC
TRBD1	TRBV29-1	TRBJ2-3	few	CSVRDRGGTDTQYF	TGCAGCGTCCGAGACAGGGGTGGCACAGATACGCAGTATTTT
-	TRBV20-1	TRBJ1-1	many	CSAGQPNTEAFF	TGCAGTGCTGGACAGCCGAACACTGAAGCTTTCTTT
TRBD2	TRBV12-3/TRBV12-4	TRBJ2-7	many	CASGLAGGFYEQYF	TGTGCCAGCGGACTAGCGGGGGGTTTCTACGAGCAGTACTTC
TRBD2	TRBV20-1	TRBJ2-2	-	CCARGLAGGANTGELFF	TGCTGTGCTAGAGGGTTAGCGGGGGGCGCGAACACCGGGGAGCTGTTTTTT
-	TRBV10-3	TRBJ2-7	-	CAISEEGIYEQYF	TGTGCCATCAGTGAGGAGGGGATCTACGAGCAGTACTTC
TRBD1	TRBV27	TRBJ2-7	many	CASSLNPGGEQYF	TGTGCCAGCAGTTTAAACCCAGGGGGCGAGCAGTACTTC
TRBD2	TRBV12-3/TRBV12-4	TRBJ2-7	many	CASSRTSGGPRDEQYF	TGTGCCAGCAGTCGGACTAGCGGGGGCCCCAGGGACGAGCAGTACTTC
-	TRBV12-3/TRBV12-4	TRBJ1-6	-	CASSEQHLSPLHF	TGTGCCAGTTCGGAGCAGCACCTTTCACCCCTCCACTTT
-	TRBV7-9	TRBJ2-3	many	CASSPNGDTQYF	TGTGCCAGCAGCCCCAACGGAGATACGCAGTATTTT
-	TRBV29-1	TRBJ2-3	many	CSVRGDGTQYF	TGCAGCGTTCGAGGCGACGGTACGCAGTATTTT
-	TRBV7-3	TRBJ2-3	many	CASSLKRGDTQYF	TGTGCCAGCAGCTTAAAACGGGGAGATACGCAGTATTTT
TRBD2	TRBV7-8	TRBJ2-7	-	CASSLGGGGGSSYEQYF	TGTGCCAGCAGCTTAGGAGGAGGCGGGGGGAGCTCCTACGAGCAGTACTTC